Below, one T cell receptor beta chain is given with its context. The antigen is undetermined. Memory CD4+ cells were the fraction left after CD45RA+ naive selection. The data derive from a study of shared clonotypes between healthy human individuals. Germline values: CDR1 MGHRA, CDR2 YSYEKL. V lost 0 bases to trimming and J lost 2 bases, with 11 bases between them. The CDR3 spans 15 residues. Whole-study results and caveats: Around 5.4% of naive CD4 clonotypes were common to several donors. Generation of non-shared clonotypes was less probable than generation of clonotypes shared by all four donors.

Profiling relied on immunoSEQ multiplex PCR, and the TCRdb table lists in-frame clones only, not all of them. The profile covers 850,000 to 1,200,000 clones, with around 76% appearing a single time and about 1.5% taken by the ten largest. This chain joins TRBV4-1 and TRBJ2-7; D unresolved. The sample consisted of memory CD4+ T cells sorted from blood. Indicated subset: CD45RA-negative fraction. The sequence was collected from a man aged 18 to 29 in good health. The CDR3 spells CASSQDYQVTYEQYF. Here the CDR3 DNA reads TGCGCCAGCAGCCAAGATTACCAGGTTACCTACGAGCAGTACTTC.